This TCR beta chain appears in the sequencing data of a study of T cells in Graves' hyperthyroidism and ophthalmopathy. Germline CDR1 MNHNS, CDR2 SASEGT. After removal of 6 bases from V and 0 bases from J, the junction contained 8 bases not matched to a gene. This CDR3 region has 16 residues. Study outcomes and limitations: Model predictions of ophthalmopathy came a median around 6.5 months before onset. The blood repertoire included most of the expanded thyroid clonotypes above 0.001.

Template material for amplifying TCR beta CDR3 regions consisted of RNA transcripts. Using the HTBI primer set, a first-round RT-PCR was run on the TCR CDR3. TCRdb re-analysed the multiplex PCR reads in MiXCR, keeping a single row per CDR3 protein. The table has some 270,000 distinct CDR3 sequences, more than 10% seen once. Regarding this clonotype: As yet, its antigen is unknown.

The genes are TRBV6-1 and TRBJ2-4; 7 nucleotides align to TRBD2. The receptor was isolated from a woman under 40 with Graves' hyperthyroidism that later progressed to Graves' ophthalmopathy. Sequenced: blood. CDR3 residues: CASSPGGGLAKNIQYF. The CDR3 nucleotides read TGTGCCAGCAGCCCGGGCGGGGGACTAGCCAAAAACATTCAGTACTTC.